This T cell receptor (beta chain) was obtained from a study of shared clonotypes between healthy human individuals (dated by TCRdb to between 2020 and 2021). Context from the whole study: The cohort comprised two women and a few men aged 18 to 49 years. For each donor, three plates each were used for CD4 naive and CD4 memory, two plates were used for CD8 naive, and one plate was used for CD8 memory. To estimate repertoire size and how much clonotypes are shared between individuals, the study performed deep sequencing of blood TCR repertoires from a few healthy adults. Different laboratories and diverse techniques were used to prepare libraries and sequence TCR repertoires, to increase sequencing depth and limit assay-specific biases. Leukapheresis yielded between about 0.9 and 10 billion PBMCs per donor.

Donors were healthy HIV-negative adults with no recently reported acute infections or vaccinations. All donors were Caucasian adults living in Nashville, Tennessee, USA. CD4+ T cells were enriched by magnetic negative selection, after which naive cells were positively selected on CD45RA and the negative fraction was taken as the memory subset. After blood collection by leukapheresis, PBMCs were isolated using Ficoll-Histopaque density gradient centrifugation and then cryopreserved in the vapor phase of liquid nitrogen. Analytical flow cytometry was used to check the purity and quantity of each magnetically sorted T cell population. Genomic DNA was isolated from each sorted fraction and quantified by UV absorbance on a Nanodrop 2000c. A distance of 15 bases separates the germline ends of V and J, which lose 2 bases and 5 bases respectively. CDR1 and CDR2 (MNHEY, SMNVEV) derive from the germline V gene (reference sequence). Inclusive of the bounding cysteine and phenylalanine, the CDR3 is 15 residues long. The read is trimmed to its CDR3 DNA, 45 bases read in frame from base 1.

Using the deep immunoSEQ assay, multiplex PCR amplified TCR CDR3 regions from genomic DNA. Genomic DNA extracted from each cell subset was distributed evenly over all wells of several immunoSEQ 96-well plates, and each plate served as one replicate. For sorted subsets, around 200 ng genomic DNA, equal to some 28,000 T cell genomes, was loaded into each replicate PCR. Purified libraries were measured with a Qubit 3.0 fluorometer, size-checked on a Bioanalyzer 2100, and measured again with the KAPA Library Quantification kit. Every immunoSEQ 96-well plate was sequenced on a dedicated single-read 150-cycle Illumina NextSeq 550 flow cell. The study's processing was this. Because the immunoSEQ output held only junctional sequences and lacked quality scores, the filtering could not match the filtering applied to full-length reads. Sequences were annotated with PyIR, a Python wrapper for IgBLAST v1.9, using IMGT germline references to assign V/J genes and CDR3. Reads were removed for weak V/J assignments (E-value above 1e-6), missing CDR3, stop codons, out-of-frame junctions, or ambiguous translated residues. V3J clonotypes were defined as sequences sharing an identical inferred V gene, J gene, and CDR3 amino acid sequence. The percentage overlap between two repertoires was calculated by dividing the number of shared unique clonotypes by the size of the smaller repertoire. RTK rarefaction, the Chao1 estimator, and Recon v2.1 estimates of unobserved clonotypes were used to assess repertoire richness. For all TCRbeta clonotypes obtained by the gDNA method from four donors, generation probabilities were computed with OLGA. TCRdb provides this immuneACCESS table in a form limited to in-frame rearrangements. Some clones are lacking; in checked studies, under half of them reflect an unresolved V gene, and why the rest are absent is not known. D and trimming were read from the DNA, whereas the V and J calls and clone size are those reported in that table. This sample lists some 2,500,000 clones; under 95% were detected once. The top ten clonotypes cover approximately 0.4% of the sample.

Comments on this clone: The antigen this receptor binds is unknown. Base qualities are not provided; no much larger clone lies one nucleotide away.

General conclusions and limits of the study: Compared with non-shared clonotypes, clonotypes shared by all four sorted-subset donors had higher generation probabilities. Roughly 5% of naive CD4, 3.5% of naive CD8, roughly 2.5% of memory CD4, and around 0.4% of memory CD8 clonotypes were shared across several donors. Naive subsets generally had larger estimated clonotype richness than memory subsets. The genetic and exposure-history diversity represented was limited by the small number of donors. Even with the large sequencing depth, rarefaction of the sorted-subset datasets indicated that sequencing was incomplete. Pairwise subsampling led to the expectation that sequencing depth would affect the degree of clonotype sharing among donors. Sampling was restricted to blood, and TCR repertoires in tissues likely differ from the TCR repertoires found in blood.

The clonotype comes from a man in his late teens or twenties in good health. Some clones in this sample may be carry-over from other donors' samples. Input material: naive CD4+ T cells from PBMCs. Interpreted using the paper, the cell subset or site label stands for: CD45RA+ positively selected. The sequence links TRBV27 to TRBJ1-2, with TRBD1 perhaps the D gene, on 5 matching bases. DNA sequence: TGTGCCAGCAGTTTAAAGGGGAAAGGGTTGTATGGCTACACCTTC. It translates to CASSLKGKGLYGYTF.